The T cell receptor (beta chain) described here comes from a study of circulating and synovial CD4+ cells in juvenile arthritis. This CDR3 contains 18 residues. CDR1 and CDR2 from the germline V gene are SGHRS and YFSETQ. Losses at the gene ends were 5 bases for V and 1 base for J; bases not matched to a gene: 13. Only in-frame clones appear in the TCRdb table, and some are missing; sequencing was by immunoSEQ multiplex PCR. The data contain approximately 16,000 clones, around 91% of them seen just once; the ten biggest clones take up approximately 0.71%. The genes are TRBV5-1 and TRBJ2-2; the match to TRBD2 covers 8 bases. Sequenced material: CD4+ T cells from blood. This sequence was found in a human donor with juvenile idiopathic arthritis. The CDR3 region has the DNA TGCGCCAGCAGATTCGCGGGACTAGTCGAAAAGAACACCGGGGAGCTGTTTTTT. This gives the protein CASRFAGLVEKNTGELFF. Full variable domain (missing parts from reference TRBV5-1 and TRBJ2-2): KAGVTQTPRYLIKTRGQQVTLSCSPISGHRSVSWYQQTPGQGLQFLFEYFSETQRNKGNFPGRFSGRQFSNSRSEMNVSTLELGDSALYLCASRFAGLVEKNTGELFFGEGSRLTVL.